This T cell receptor beta chain was captured in a study of blood T cell repertoires in COVID-19. On the study more broadly: The cDNA or gDNA used as material had been derived from T cells, B-cell-depleted T cells, or PBMCs.

V was clipped by 3 bases and J by 3 bases, with 12 bases between them. CDR3 size: 15 residues. The V gene's germline CDR1 is KGHSH and CDR2 LQKENI. All enrollees were roughly 18 to 89 years old and from 24 US areas. The study assigned cohorts using participant-reported clinical history. Before being deemed recovered, Cohort 3 donors had two negative PCRs, clearance, or symptom resolution. This table comes from immunoSEQ multiplex PCR, and its TCRdb copy is limited to in-frame clones, with some not included. The data contain roughly 220,000 clones, about 80% of them singletons. The sequence was obtained from a man aged 35-49 years who had recovered from COVID-19. The source material was PBMCs or T cells enriched from blood (not recorded which). This sequence joins TRBV18 and TRBJ2-1; D is perhaps TRBD2 (5 bases). The CDR3: CASSPSSSHYNEQFF. The DNA for the CDR3 is TGTGCCAGCTCACCCTCTAGCTCCCACTACAATGAGCAGTTCTTC.